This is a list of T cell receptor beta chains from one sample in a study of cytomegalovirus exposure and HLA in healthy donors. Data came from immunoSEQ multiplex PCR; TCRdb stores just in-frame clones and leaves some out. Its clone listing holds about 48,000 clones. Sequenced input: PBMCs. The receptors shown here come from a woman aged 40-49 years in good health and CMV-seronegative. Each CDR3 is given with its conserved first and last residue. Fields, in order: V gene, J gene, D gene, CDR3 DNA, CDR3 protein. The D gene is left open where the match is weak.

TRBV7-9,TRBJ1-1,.,TGTGCCAGCAGCCCGTTCGGGGGGGTAACGACTGAAGCTTTCTTT,CASSPFGGVTTEAFF
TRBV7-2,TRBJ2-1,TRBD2,TGTGCCAGCAGCTTGGTGGGGGGGGACTACAATGAGCAGTTCTTC,CASSLVGGDYNEQFF
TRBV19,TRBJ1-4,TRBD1,TGTGCCAGTAGTGCCGACAGGGGATCAACTAATGAAAAACTGTTTTTT,CASSADRGSTNEKLFF
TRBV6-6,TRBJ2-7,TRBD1,TGTGCCAGCAGATATACAGGGGGCTCTATCTACGAGCAGTACTTC,CASRYTGGSIYEQYF
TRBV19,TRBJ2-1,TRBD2,TGTGCCAGTAGTATGATCGTCGAGGCTAGCGGCTGTGAGCAGTTCTTC,CASSMIVEASGCEQFF
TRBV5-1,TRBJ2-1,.,TGCGCCAGCCACCTTGCCCCCGCGAGCTCCTACAATGAGCAGTTCTTC,CASHLAPASSYNEQFF
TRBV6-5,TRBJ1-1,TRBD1,TGTGCCAGCAGTTACTCGTCGACAGGGGACACTGAAGCTTTCTTT,CASSYSSTGDTEAFF
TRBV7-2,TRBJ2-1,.,TGTGCCAGCAGCGTCGACAGTAGCTCCTACAATGAGCAGTTCTTC,CASSVDSSSYNEQFF
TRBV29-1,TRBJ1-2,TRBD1,TGCAGCGCTGAGGGACAGGTGCTAGATGGCTACACCTTC,CSAEGQVLDGYTF
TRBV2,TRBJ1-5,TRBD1,TGTGCCAGCAGTGAGGAAGGGGGCGGGAATCAGCCCCAGCATTTT,CASSEEGGGNQPQHF
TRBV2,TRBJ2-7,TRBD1,TGTGCCAGCAGCCTGACAGGGAACGAGCAGTACTTC,CASSLTGNEQYF
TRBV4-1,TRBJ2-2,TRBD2,TGCGCCAGCAGCCCCAGGACTAGCGGGGCCCCCGGGGAGCTGTTTTTT,CASSPRTSGAPGELFF
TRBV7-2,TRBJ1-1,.,TGTGCCAGCAGCTTTCAGGAAAACACTGAAGCTTTCTTT,CASSFQENTEAFF